This TCR beta chain was identified in a study of T cells in Graves' hyperthyroidism and ophthalmopathy. TCR beta CDR3 regions were amplified from RNA transcripts. RT-PCR in the first round (using the HTBI primer set) targeted the TCR CDR3. TCRdb processed the multiplex PCR reads anew with MiXCR; each CDR3 protein has one entry. In the table there are a few hundred thousand distinct CDR3 sequences, around 20% of which are singletons. The germline V gene encodes CDR1 SQVTM and CDR2 ANQGSEA. The CDR3 has 11 amino acids. Trimming took off 4 bases at V and 5 bases at J, with 5 bases between the two ends. Findings of the study overall: Model-based prediction identified ophthalmopathy a median around seven months prior to its onset.

The sample holds many counts of this clonotype. The antigen is undetermined. The source is a woman aged 45-59 years with Graves' hyperthyroidism. The sequenced sample was blood. The chain employs TRBV29-1 and TRBJ2-2; D remains unclear. The CDR3 DNA sequence: TGCAGCGTTGTGGTAACCGGGGAGCTGTTTTTT. It yields the protein CSVVVTGELFF.